The clone carrying this TCR beta chain was detected only a few times. The antigen is unknown. The source of the sample is a study of cytotoxic CD8 clonotypes in ibrutinib-treated CLL. Study details: Partial response occurred in around 24 patients and complete response in 2; at median approximately 71 months, roughly 14 remained remitted and some 12 progressed. The study, taken as a whole, reports: Clonality grew at ibrutinib response; at progression, it decreased back toward baseline. Under treatment, the uncommon public clonotypes either contracted or remained stable.

Depths of 1 in 200,000 to 1 in 1 million T cells were the sequencing target. Assay: immunoSEQ multiplex PCR; the TCRdb copy retains only in-frame clones and omits some. The data contain about 120,000 clones, under 70% of them seen just once; the ten biggest clones take up more than 35%. V was clipped by 6 bases and J by 0 bases; unmatched bases: 8. Germline-derived CDR1 and CDR2 are MDHEN and SYDVKM. There are 16 residues in the CDR3. This clonotype originated in a human donor with chronic lymphocytic leukemia. The rearrangement links TRBV28 to TRBJ1-3; TRBD1 aligns across 7 bases. The input for sequencing was PBMCs, taken after 24 months of ibrutinib treatment. The CDR3 here is CASREGAVSSGNTIYF. As DNA, the CDR3 is TGTGCCAGCAGGGAGGGGGCTGTTAGCTCTGGAAACACCATATATTTT.